This T cell receptor beta chain was captured in a study of neurological immune-mediated disorders. This clonotype has at least ten counts. From germline, CDR1 is SNHLY and CDR2 FYNNEI. This CDR3 has 13 residues. Trimming took 5 bases from V and 4 from J, leaving 11 bases between them. Time point of the sample: longitudinal time-point 1 (baseline). The unsorted libraries were made from 2 million PBMCs kept at -80 C. Every sequencing run generated in excess of 160 million TCR-beta sequences. These sequences covered 15-18 subjects. In TCRdb, the 5' RACE reads were re-called with MiXCR into one record per CDR3 protein. This table has 70,000 to 75,000 distinct CDR3 sequences, about an eighth appearing once.

The V call is TRBV2, the J call TRBJ1-1; D remains ambiguous. The TCR comes from a female donor with HTLV-1-associated myelopathy (HAM/TSP). Specimen: PBMCs. CDR3 sequence: CASSINAVTEAFF. DNA for the CDR3: TGTGCCAGCAGTATCAATGCCGTCACTGAAGCTTTCTTT.